Listed here are 10 T cell receptor beta chains from one sample, sequenced in a study of cytomegalovirus exposure and HLA in healthy donors (dated by TCRdb to the late 2010s). Library prep was done by the immunoSEQ multiplex PCR assay. For the multiplex PCR, a mixture combining 60 forward primers for TCR Vbeta segments and 13 reverse primers for TCR Jbeta segments was used. TCRdb retrieved this table from immuneACCESS and kept in-frame rearrangements only. Not all clones are present; in checked studies, unresolved V genes account for under half, and no reason is known for the remainder. Across this sample there are roughly 140,000 clones, with roughly 81% seen only once. Roughly 2.3% of the sample comes from the top ten. Specimen: PBMCs. The source is a woman aged 18-30 years in good health and CMV-seronegative.

J is TRBJ2-7 and V is TRBV7-9; D is perhaps TRBD2 (6 bases). V lost 6 bases to trimming and J lost 1 base, with 10 bases between them. The CDR3 is 13 residues long. The germline V gene encodes CDR1 SEHNR and CDR2 FQNEAQ (reference sequence). Here the CDR3 reads CASSRRESYEQYF. In nucleotides, the CDR3 is TGTGCCAGCAGTCGGAGGGAATCCTACGAGCAGTACTTC. The full variable domain, in which reference TRBV7-9 and TRBJ2-7 provide the parts outside the CDR3, is DTGVSQNPRHKITKRGQNVTFRCDPISEHNRLYWYRQTLGQGPEFLTYFQNEAQLEKSRLLSDRFSAERPKGSFSTLEIQRTEQGDSAMYLCASSRRESYEQYFGPGTRLTVT.

Note on this clone: Other DNA sequences in this sample translate to the same CDR3. This chain connects TRBV2 to TRBJ2-5; TRBD2 matches 9 bases. J gave up 4 bases and V 6 bases, and 3 bases lay outside the gene matches. The CDR3 has 13 residues. Germline V gene lookup returns CDR1 SNHLY and CDR2 FYNNEI. The CDR3 DNA reads TGTGCCAGCAGGGGACTAGCTGGAGAGACCCAGTACTTC. This codes for CASRGLAGETQYF.

This chain joins TRBV11-2 and TRBJ1-4; 7 positions match TRBD1. With 3 bases clipped from V and 1 base from J, the junction kept 5 bases outside the gene matches. This CDR3 has 16 residues. Germline V gene sequence: CDR1 SGHAT, CDR2 FQNNGV. The CDR3 DNA reads TGTGCCAGCAGCTTTACAGGGGCGCTAACTAATGAAAAACTGTTTTTT. It codes for CASSFTGALTNEKLFF.

The CDR3 nucleotides are TGTGCCAGTTTGAGGGGACAGGGGAGCGGCTACACCTTC. Protein: CASLRGQGSGYTF. J is TRBJ1-2 and V is TRBV19; 10 bases fit TRBD1. The CDR3 runs 13 residues. After removal of 8 bases from V and 8 bases from J, the junction contained 8 bases not matched to a gene. Germline V lookup: CDR1 LNHDA, CDR2 SQIVND (reference sequence). The full variable domain, in which reference TRBV19 and TRBJ1-2 provide the parts outside the CDR3, is DGGITQSPKYLFRKEGQNVTLSCEQNLNHDAMYWYRQDPGQGLRLIYYSQIVNDFQKGDIAEGYSVSREKKESFPLTVTSAQKNPTAFYLCASLRGQGSGYTFGSGTRLTVV.

The J gene is TRBJ1-5, the V gene TRBV28; no clear D gene. Germline V gives CDR1 MDHEN, CDR2 SYDVKM. The CDR3 loop spans 21 amino acids. The V and J ends lost 3 bases and 5 bases respectively, with 32 bases between them. The CDR3 DNA reads as TGTGCCAGCAGTTTTAGGTGGAAAGTCTCCGTTAAGTCCAGGCAGCATCAGCCCCAGCATTTT. It yields the protein CASSFRWKVSVKSRQHQPQHF.

The chain has TRBV28 and TRBJ2-5; 10 nucleotides line up with TRBD1. V was pared by 2 bases and J by 7 bases, with 7 bases of the junction left unmatched. The CDR3 runs to 15 residues. Germline lookup yields CDR1 MDHEN and CDR2 SYDVKM. In DNA, the CDR3 is TGTGCCAGCAGTTTAGGCGGGACAGGGGCAGGGACCCAGTACTTC. Translated, it gives CASSLGGTGAGTQYF.

CDR3 bases: TGTGCCAGCAGCGTGGGACAGGGTTATGGCTACACCTTC. Its protein is CASSVGQGYGYTF. The chain links TRBV7-2 to TRBJ1-2, with 9 bases fitting TRBD1. The V segment lost 5 bases and the J segment 5 bases; nucleotides outside the gene matches: 3. Germline V gene sequence: CDR1 SGHTA, CDR2 FQGNSA. The CDR3 extends over 13 amino acids.

The chain links TRBV29-1 to TRBJ2-5; D unclear. The germline gives CDR1 SQVTM, CDR2 ANQGSEA. The CDR3 extends over 13 amino acids. The V gene lost 2 bases and the J gene lost 1 base, with 8 bases spanning the gap. The CDR3 DNA reads as TGCAGCGTTGAACTGGGCTCCCAAGAGACCCAGTACTTC. The encoded protein is CSVELGSQETQYF.

A few counts support this clone. The V gene is TRBV29-1, the J gene TRBJ2-7; D is uncertain. The CDR3 covers 12 residues. Germline loops: CDR1 SQVTM, CDR2 ANQGSEA. V lost 5 bases and J 5 bases, leaving 13 bases between the germline ends. CDR3: CSVSILRDEQYF. CDR3 sequence (DNA): TGCAGCGTTTCGATCCTACGGGACGAGCAGTACTTC.

This chain joins TRBV5-1 and TRBJ2-1; the D gene is possibly TRBD1 (6 bases). Germline assignment: CDR1 SGHRS and CDR2 YFSETQ. The CDR3 has 14 amino acids. CDR3 loop: CATYSGDSYNEQFF. CDR3 coding DNA: TGCGCTACATACTCAGGGGATTCCTACAATGAGCAGTTCTTC.